The T cell receptor beta chain described here comes from a study of blood T cell repertoires in COVID-19. Assay used: immunoSEQ multiplex PCR; TCRdb lists only in-frame clones, some missing. The table includes around 64,000 clones, more than 85% detected once. V lost 2 bases, J lost 2 bases, and 3 bases stayed unmatched. The CDR3 length is 15 residues. Germline V CDR1 and CDR2: MNHNS, SASEGT. Sequenced sample: peripheral blood. This receptor was taken from a man at least 80 years old in a cohort sampled during active COVID-19. This chain links TRBV6-1 with TRBJ1-3; 7 bases align to TRBD1. CDR3 bases: TGTGCCAGCAGTGAACAGGGGGAAGCTGGAAACACCATATATTTT. It specifies CASSEQGEAGNTIYF.